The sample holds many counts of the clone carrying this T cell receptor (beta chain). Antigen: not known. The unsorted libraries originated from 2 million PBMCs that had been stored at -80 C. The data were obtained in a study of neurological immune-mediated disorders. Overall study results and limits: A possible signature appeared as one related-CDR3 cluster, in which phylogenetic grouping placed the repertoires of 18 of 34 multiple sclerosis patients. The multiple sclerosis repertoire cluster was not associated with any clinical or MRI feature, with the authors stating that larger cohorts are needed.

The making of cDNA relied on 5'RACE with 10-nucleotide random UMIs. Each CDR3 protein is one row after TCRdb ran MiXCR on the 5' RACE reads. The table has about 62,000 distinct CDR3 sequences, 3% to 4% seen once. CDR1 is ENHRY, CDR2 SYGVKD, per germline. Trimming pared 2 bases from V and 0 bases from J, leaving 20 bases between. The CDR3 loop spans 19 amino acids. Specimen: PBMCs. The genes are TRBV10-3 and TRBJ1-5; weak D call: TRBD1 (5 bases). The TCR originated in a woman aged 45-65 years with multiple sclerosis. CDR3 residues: CAISETGGPPTYSNQPQHF. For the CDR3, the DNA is TGTGCCATCAGTGAGACGGGGGGTCCGCCTACCTATAGCAATCAGCCCCAGCATTTT.